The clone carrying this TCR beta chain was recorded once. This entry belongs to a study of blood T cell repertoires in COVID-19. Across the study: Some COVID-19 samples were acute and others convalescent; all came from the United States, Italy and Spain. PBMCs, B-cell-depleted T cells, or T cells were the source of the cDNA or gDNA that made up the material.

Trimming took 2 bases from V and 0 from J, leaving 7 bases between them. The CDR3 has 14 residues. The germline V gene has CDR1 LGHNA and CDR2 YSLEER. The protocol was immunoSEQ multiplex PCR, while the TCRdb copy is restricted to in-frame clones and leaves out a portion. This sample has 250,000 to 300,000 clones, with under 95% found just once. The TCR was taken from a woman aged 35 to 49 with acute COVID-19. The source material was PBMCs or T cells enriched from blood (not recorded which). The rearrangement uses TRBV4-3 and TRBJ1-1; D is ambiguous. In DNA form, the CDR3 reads TGCGCCAGCAGCCAAAGACGGGTGAACACTGAAGCTTTCTTT. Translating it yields CASSQRRVNTEAFF.